This is a list of T cell receptor beta chains from one sample in a study of blood T cell repertoires in COVID-19. Clones were sequenced by immunoSEQ multiplex PCR, and TCRdb holds only the in-frame ones, with some missing. The sample shows approximately 99,000 clones, just over 85% of them seen only once. The specimen was peripheral blood. These TCRs come from a woman aged 55-70 years in a cohort sampled during active or convalescent COVID-19. The CDR3 runs from the conserved cysteine through the conserved F or W. D genes are given only for firm matches. Clone size is stated in some rows and not others, as once, few, many or a class when expanded.

>TRBJ2-5|TRBV18|-|TRBD1
CASSQQGQETQYF
TGTGCCAGCTCTCAACAGGGGCAAGAGACCCAGTACTTC
>TRBJ2-7|TRBV29-1|-|-
CSVTGTAGYEQYF
TGCAGCGTTACCGGGACAGCGGGCTACGAGCAGTACTTC
>TRBJ2-1|TRBV18|-|-
CASSPIVAYNEQFF
TGTGCCAGCTCACCAATTGTGGCTTACAATGAGCAGTTCTTC
>TRBJ1-2|TRBV19|-|-
CASSTPGGNNYGYTF
TGTGCCAGTAGTACCCCGGGAGGGAACAACTATGGCTACACCTTC
>TRBJ2-5|TRBV7-9|-|-
CASSLGLSGETQYF
TGTGCCAGCAGCTTAGGCCTCTCGGGAGAGACCCAGTACTTC
>TRBJ1-3|TRBV5-1|-|-
CASSLGTPGNTIYF
TGCGCCAGCAGCTTGGGTACTCCTGGAAACACCATATATTTT
>TRBJ2-4|TRBV6-1|-|-
CASSETGGDIQYF
TGTGCCAGCAGTGAAACCGGCGGGGACATTCAGTACTTC
>TRBJ1-4|TRBV5-1|-|-
CASSSDSSNEKLFF
TGCGCCAGCAGCTCGGACAGCTCAAATGAAAAACTGTTTTTT
>TRBJ2-7|TRBV9|once|-
CASSVDDSLYEQYF
TGTGCCAGCAGCGTAGATGATTCACTGTACGAGCAGTACTTC
>TRBJ2-4|TRBV5-6|-|-
CASSLWGHNIQYF
TGTGCCAGCAGCTTGTGGGGACACAACATTCAGTACTTC
>TRBJ1-1|TRBV28|-|-
CASTPGHPNTEAFF
TGTGCCAGCACCCCGGGACACCCGAACACTGAAGCTTTCTTT
>TRBJ1-3|TRBV6-1|-|-
CASSEQLDTIYF
TGTGCCAGCAGTGAACAGTTGGACACCATATATTTT
>TRBJ2-1|TRBV7-9|-|TRBD2
CASSSRGGLAGGREQFF
TGTGCCAGCAGCTCACGCGGAGGGCTAGCGGGAGGGAGAGAGCAGTTCTTC
>TRBJ2-5|TRBV5-1|few|-
CASSLMDSQETQYF
TGCGCCAGCAGCTTAATGGACAGCCAAGAGACCCAGTACTTC
>TRBJ1-4|TRBV10-2|-|-
CASSRGTNEKLFF
TGCGCCAGCAGTCGGGGAACTAATGAAAAACTGTTTTTT
>TRBJ1-1|TRBV5-1|-|TRBD1
CASSLGDRLGFEAFF
TGCGCCAGCAGCCTGGGGGACAGGCTGGGGTTTGAAGCTTTCTTT
>TRBJ2-7|TRBV18|few|-
CASSPRSGRGSYEQYF
TGTGCCAGCTCACCGCGTTCCGGCAGGGGTAGTTACGAGCAGTACTTC
>TRBJ1-6|TRBV5-1|once|-
CASSLHGPLNSPLHF
TGCGCCAGCAGCTTGCATGGGCCTCTTAATTCACCCCTCCACTTT
>TRBJ2-3|TRBV9|-|-
CASSPSGYSSTDTQYF
TGTGCCAGCAGCCCCAGCGGCTACTCTAGCACAGATACGCAGTATTTT
>TRBJ1-5|TRBV6-1|few|-
CASSEGGDQPQHF
TGTGCCAGCAGTGAAGGCGGAGACCAGCCCCAGCATTTT
>TRBJ1-1|TRBV6-5|-|TRBD1
CASSNRGLNTEAFF
TGTGCCAGCAGCAACAGGGGGCTGAACACTGAAGCTTTCTTT
>TRBJ1-5|TRBV3-1/TRBV3-2|-|-
CASSYGTRNQPQHF
TGTGCCAGCAGCTACGGGACAAGGAATCAGCCCCAGCATTTT
>TRBJ2-1|TRBV7-9|-|TRBD2
CASSSRLAGISYNEQFF
TGTGCCAGCAGCTCCAGACTAGCGGGGATCTCCTACAATGAGCAGTTCTTC
>TRBJ2-7|TRBV27|-|TRBD1
CASRADRGNYEQYF
TGTGCCAGCAGGGCCGACAGGGGAAACTACGAGCAGTACTTC
>TRBJ1-1|TRBV9|-|-
CASSEGVANTEAFF
TGTGCCAGCAGCGAAGGGGTCGCAAACACTGAAGCTTTCTTT
>TRBJ2-5|TRBV14|-|TRBD1
CASSQATGALSQETQYF
TGTGCCAGCAGCCAAGCTACAGGGGCCCTTTCCCAAGAGACCCAGTACTTC
>TRBJ2-1|TRBV21-1|once|-
CASSKEEGAEKNNEQFF
TGTGCCAGCAGCAAAGAGGAGGGGGCAGAGAAAAACAATGAGCAGTTCTTC
>TRBJ1-1|TRBV18|-|-
CASSQGIPEAFF
TGTGCCAGCTCACAGGGGATCCCTGAAGCTTTCTTT
>TRBJ1-1|TRBV3-1/TRBV3-2|-|-
CASSQGRGRSEAFF
TGTGCCAGCAGCCAGGGGAGGGGTAGGTCTGAAGCTTTCTTT
>TRBJ1-1|TRBV14|once|TRBD1
CASSLGQGYTEAFF
TGTGCCAGCAGCCTCGGACAGGGATACACTGAAGCTTTCTTT
>TRBJ2-7|TRBV11-2|-|-
CASSLGNVGTVFEQYF
TGTGCCAGCAGCTTAGGTAATGTTGGCACCGTGTTTGAGCAGTACTTC
>TRBJ2-1|TRBV27|once|TRBD2
CASSLNFGGRGQFF
TGTGCCAGCAGTTTAAATTTCGGGGGGAGAGGGCAGTTCTTC
>TRBJ2-7|TRBV28|once|TRBD1
CASHPPGTGRNEQYF
TGTGCCAGCCACCCTCCCGGGACAGGGCGAAACGAGCAGTACTTC
>TRBJ1-6|TRBV10-3|-|TRBD1
CATALQGGNSPLHF
TGTGCCACCGCCCTACAGGGGGGTAATTCACCCCTCCACTTT
>TRBJ1-2|TRBV30|-|-
CAWSGRGSVSFGYTF
TGTGCCTGGAGTGGACGGGGTTCTGTTTCTTTTGGCTACACCTTC
>TRBJ2-2|TRBV5-1|-|-
CASSLESATRELFF
TGCGCCAGCAGCTTGGAATCCGCAACTCGGGAGCTGTTTTTT
>TRBJ2-1|TRBV7-3|-|TRBD2
CASSLRKVAGYGEQFF
TGTGCCAGCAGCTTAAGGAAAGTAGCGGGGTACGGGGAGCAGTTCTTC
>TRBJ2-2|TRBV27|-|TRBD2
CASGVSVAGTGELFF
TGTGCCAGCGGGGTTTCGGTAGCGGGCACCGGGGAGCTGTTTTTT
>TRBJ1-2|TRBV5-8|-|-
CASSFGWQGVVAGYTF
TGTGCCAGCAGCTTTGGGTGGCAAGGGGTCGTGGCTGGCTACACCTTC
>TRBJ2-7|TRBV28|-|TRBD1
CASRPGQANYEQYF
TGTGCCAGCAGACCGGGACAGGCGAACTACGAGCAGTACTTC
>TRBJ1-6|TRBV27|-|-
CASRAEATNSPLHF
TGTGCCAGCAGAGCGGAGGCTACAAATTCACCCCTCCACTTT
>TRBJ1-1|TRBV3-1/TRBV3-2|-|TRBD1
CASGRTGLGGTEAFF
TGTGCCAGCGGCAGGACAGGGTTAGGGGGCACTGAAGCTTTCTTT
>TRBJ2-3|TRBV19|-|-
CASSIGLPGTGTDTQYF
TGTGCCAGTAGTATCGGGTTGCCAGGGACTGGAACAGATACGCAGTATTTT
>TRBJ2-2|TRBV10-3|few|TRBD2
CAIRDYNLTGELFF
TGTGCCATCCGGGACTACAATTTAACCGGGGAGCTGTTTTTT
>TRBJ1-5|TRBV5-5|-|-
CASSLAGIGRGTWMEPQHF
TGTGCCAGCAGCTTGGCTGGAATCGGACGGGGAACGTGGATGGAGCCCCAGCATTTT
>TRBJ1-2|TRBV29-1|-|-
CSVELLRRGGYTF
TGCAGCGTTGAACTCCTCCGGAGAGGCGGCTACACCTTC
>TRBJ1-3|TRBV30|-|TRBD1
CAWSARDRGFSGNTIYF
TGTGCCTGGAGTGCCCGGGACAGGGGCTTCTCTGGAAACACCATATATTTT
>TRBJ2-2|TRBV5-1|-|-
CASSLEGSEELFF
TGCGCCAGCAGCTTAGAGGGATCCGAGGAGCTGTTTTTT
>TRBJ2-3|TRBV7-8|-|TRBD2
CASSLRLAGGTDTQYF
TGTGCCAGCAGCTTAAGACTAGCGGGGGGCACAGATACGCAGTATTTT
>TRBJ1-1|TRBV2|once|-
CASLTPFMNTEAFF
TGTGCCAGTCTGACACCGTTCATGAACACTGAAGCTTTCTTT
>TRBJ2-7|TRBV6-5|-|-
CASSYNPISSYEQYF
TGTGCCAGCAGTTACAACCCTATAAGCTCCTACGAGCAGTACTTC